This T cell receptor beta chain came from a study of shared clonotypes between healthy human individuals. Study-wide background: CD4 naive cells filled three plates per donor, CD4 memory three, CD8 naive two and CD8 memory one.

Broader study findings: A generally larger estimated richness was seen in naive subsets than in memory subsets.

Assay runs were performed at deep level. Here immunoSEQ multiplex PCR was the method, and the copy in TCRdb shows in-frame clones only, minus some. The table includes some 2 million clones, over 85% detected once. Cells designated naive CD8 were CD45RO-negative and were positively selected for CCR7, with terminally differentiated effector memory CD45RA+ cells excluded. Only Caucasian adults living in Nashville, Tennessee served as donors. In regard to this clone: The antigen remains unidentified.

CDR1 is MNHEY, CDR2 SMNVEV, per germline (reference sequence). The CDR3 is made up of 16 amino acids. V was clipped by 6 bases and J by 5 bases, with 20 bases between them. The clonotype comes from a man aged 18 to 30 in good health. The V and J genes are TRBV27 and TRBJ1-5, with a weak D call TRBD1 (6 bases). Sequencing used naive CD8+ T cells sorted from blood. The CDR3: CASSPTGSGAYQPQHF. The CDR3 nucleotides are TGTGCCAGCAGCCCAACAGGGTCGGGGGCATATCAGCCCCAGCATTTT.